These 7 T cell receptor beta chains originate from one sample sequenced in a study of memory CD4+ T cells and cytomegalovirus serostatus. Single viable CD3+CD4+CD8-CD45RO+ cells were sorted as the memory CD4+ T cells. Using immunoSEQ multiplex PCR, the repertoire was profiled, and TCRdb retains in-frame clones only, with some absent. Of about 44,000 clones in the sample, roughly three quarters were seen once. The sequenced sample consisted of memory CD4+ T cells from blood. These receptors were obtained from an adult in good health and CMV-seronegative.

The chain is built from TRBV4-2 and TRBJ2-1; the D is unclear. The CDR3 covers 14 residues. Germline CDR1 LGHNA, CDR2 YNFKEQ. V gave up 1 base and J gave up 9 bases, with 13 bases separating them. CDR3 residues: CASSQGRGSSEQFF. The CDR3 DNA is TGTGCCAGCAGCCAAGGGCGAGGATCCAGTGAGCAGTTCTTC.

This chain joins TRBV7-3 and TRBJ2-1; tentative D call: TRBD1 (6 bases). The CDR3 runs 16 residues. V was clipped by 5 bases and J by 4 bases, with 18 bases between them. Germline V lookup: CDR1 SGHTA, CDR2 FQGTGA. The CDR3 sequence: CASSNRERGHYNEQFF. Written as DNA, the CDR3 is TGTGCCAGCAGCAATAGGGAAAGGGGACATTACAATGAGCAGTTCTTC. Variable domain in full (rest from reference TRBV7-3 and TRBJ2-1): GAGVSQTPSNKVTEKGKYVELRCDPISGHTALYWYRQSLGQGPEFLIYFQGTGAADDSGLPNDRFFAVRPEGSVSTLKIQRTERGDSAVYLCASSNRERGHYNEQFFGPGTRLTVL.

Within the sample, this clone is medium-sized. J is TRBJ2-2 and V is TRBV5-4; 11 bases line up with TRBD2. After removal of 4 bases from V and 7 bases from J, the junction contained 9 bases not matched to a gene. Germline CDR1 SGHNT, CDR2 YYREEE (reference sequence). The CDR3 has 16 amino acids. CDR3 sequence (DNA): TGTGCCAGCAGCGCGCTAGCGGGAGGCCCCGGCGGGGAGCTGTTTTTT. It encodes CASSALAGGPGGELFF.

In its sample, this clone was seen a few times. CDR3 nucleotide sequence: TGTGCCAGCAGTGGGGACAGGGCCGATGAGCAGTTCTTC. Its protein product is CASSGDRADEQFF. The chain combines TRBV2 with TRBJ2-1; 9 bases agree with TRBD1. The germline CDR1 and CDR2 sequences are SNHLY and FYNNEI. The V segment lost 4 bases and the J segment 8 bases; nucleotides outside the gene matches: 3. The CDR3 loop spans 13 amino acids.

The chain couples TRBV11-3 to TRBJ2-3; no definite D call. Trimming shortened V by 4 bases and J by 0 bases, and 2 bases separated the two germline ends. The CDR3 has 12 amino acids. In germline, CDR1 is SGHNT, CDR2 YENEEA. CDR3 in DNA: TGTGCCAGCAGCTATAGCACAGATACGCAGTATTTT. As protein: CASSYSTDTQYF.

The chain carries TRBV9 and TRBJ2-1, with 12 bases aligning to TRBD1. This CDR3 comprises 15 residues. CDR1 is SGDLS, CDR2 YYNGEE, per germline. Trimming took 3 bases from V and 12 from J; bases not matched to a gene: 10. The CDR3 loop is CASSDPWGQGARQFF. The DNA for the CDR3 is TGTGCCAGCAGCGACCCCTGGGGACAGGGGGCCCGGCAGTTCTTC.

The chain couples TRBV5-1 to TRBJ1-3, with D unclear. V was pared by 1 base and J by 3 bases, with 5 bases between. The length of the CDR3 is 13 residues. CDR1 SGHRS and CDR2 YFSETQ come from the germline V gene. The DNA for the CDR3 is TGCGCCAGCAGCTTGTCGGATGGAAACACCATATATTTT. Translation gives CASSLSDGNTIYF.